The 20 T cell receptor beta chains in this list originate from one sample, sequenced in a study of T cell repertoires and HLA-DP antigens. Using immunoSEQ multiplex PCR, the repertoire was profiled, and TCRdb retains in-frame clones only, with some absent. Of approximately 90,000 clones listed, roughly nine tenths were seen once; the top ten hold about 1.5%. No antigen has been assigned to these receptors. The sequenced sample consisted of CD4+ T cells from PBMCs. The receptors derive from a man between 50 and 59 years old in good health and CMV-seronegative.

The gene calls are TRBV7-2 and TRBJ2-7; TRBD1 or TRBD2 may be the D gene (6 bases each). The V end lost 4 bases, the J end lost 1 base, and 11 bases lay between the germline ends. CDR3 size: 14 residues. Germline V lookup: CDR1 SGHTA, CDR2 FQGNSA. The CDR3 sequence is CASSSGGGSYEQYF. As DNA, the CDR3 is TGTGCCAGCAGCTCCGGGGGCGGATCCTACGAGCAGTACTTC.

The chain combines TRBV28 with TRBJ2-5, with D tentatively TRBD2 (6 bases). The germline CDR1 and CDR2 sequences are MDHEN and SYDVKM. V lost 2 bases and J 3 bases, leaving 7 bases between the germline ends. The CDR3 length is 13 residues. As DNA, the CDR3 is TGTGCCAGCAGTTTACCGGGGGAAGAGACCCAGTACTTC. It is translated as CASSLPGEETQYF.

The rearrangement joins TRBV7-2 to TRBJ2-2; 11 nucleotides align to TRBD2. V shed 5 bases, J shed 4 bases, and the junction held 3 bases outside the gene matches. Germline assignment: CDR1 SGHTA and CDR2 FQGNSA. This CDR3 has 15 amino acids. The CDR3 loop reads CASSGGLAGTGELFF. In nucleotides, the CDR3 is TGTGCCAGCAGCGGAGGACTAGCGGGCACCGGGGAGCTGTTTTTT.

The chain has TRBV19 and TRBJ2-3, with 7 bases that match TRBD2. The V segment lost 4 bases and the J segment 1 base; nucleotides outside the gene matches: 2. This CDR3 region has 14 residues. The germline CDR1 and CDR2 sequences are LNHDA and SQIVND (reference sequence). This chain's CDR3 is CASSTGLGTDTQYF. In DNA, the CDR3 is TGTGCCAGTAGTACTGGACTAGGCACAGATACGCAGTATTTT.

The chain links TRBV28 to TRBJ1-4, with 7 nucleotides matching TRBD1. The CDR3 covers 14 residues. Germline V lookup: CDR1 MDHEN, CDR2 SYDVKM. With 3 bases clipped from V and 8 bases from J, the junction kept 6 bases outside the gene matches. The CDR3 is CASSFLTGREKLFF. Here the CDR3 DNA reads TGTGCCAGCAGTTTCCTGACAGGGAGGGAAAAACTGTTTTTT.

This clone is a singleton in its sample. The chain couples TRBV6-6 to TRBJ1-3; D gene unclear. The ends were cut back, 8 bases at V and 4 bases at J, with 15 bases in the middle. The CDR3 length is 14 residues. The germline V gene encodes CDR1 MNHNY and CDR2 SVGAGI (reference sequence). DNA for the CDR3: TGTGCCAGCCGCCCCAGTGGATCCGGAAACACCATATATTTT. Translating it yields CASRPSGSGNTIYF.

The CDR3 DNA follows: TGTGCCAGTAGTATCCCCCTAGCGGGGTCGAACACCGGGGAGCTGTTTTTT. This translates into CASSIPLAGSNTGELFF. The chain combines TRBV19 with TRBJ2-2; 9 bases are a match to TRBD2. This CDR3 is 17 amino acids long. Unmatched junction bases numbered 5, after V lost 3 bases and J lost 0 bases. Germline-derived CDR1 and CDR2 are LNHDA and SQIVND (reference sequence).

This chain links TRBV30 with TRBJ1-1; no definite D call. Germline CDR1 is GTSNPN and CDR2 is SVGIG (reference sequence). V lost 0 bases and J lost 7, with 15 bases in between. The CDR3 contains 14 residues. The chain's CDR3 is CAWSVLLGVGEAFF. The CDR3 region has the DNA TGTGCCTGGAGTGTACTCCTGGGTGTTGGTGAAGCTTTCTTT.

CDR3 nucleotides: TGTGCCTGGAGTGTCATCGGAAGCTTTAACTATGGCTACACCTTC. It yields the protein CAWSVIGSFNYGYTF. The V and J genes are TRBV30 and TRBJ1-2; D gene ambiguous. Deletions cut 0 bases from V and 1 base from J, with 12 bases between. The CDR3 is 15 residues long. The germline CDR1 and CDR2 sequences are GTSNPN and SVGIG (reference sequence).

This clone is a singleton in its sample. V is TRBV9 and J is TRBJ2-4, with 14 bases lining up with TRBD2. The trim removed 3 bases at V and 9 bases at J, leaving 8 bases unmatched. CDR1 and CDR2 from the germline V gene are SGDLS and YYNGEE. The CDR3 extends over 16 amino acids. The CDR3 is CASSAPGTSGGGIQYF. DNA for the CDR3: TGTGCCAGCAGCGCCCCCGGGACTAGCGGGGGTGGCATTCAGTACTTC.

The chain couples TRBV19 to TRBJ2-7, with a weak D call TRBD2 (5 bases). V gave up 6 bases and J gave up 2 bases, with 17 bases separating them. The CDR3 totals 15 residues. From germline, CDR1 is LNHDA and CDR2 SQIVND (reference sequence). The CDR3 coding sequence is TGTGCCAGTAGGATGGCGGGTCTCGCGACCTACGAGCAGTACTTC. Translation gives CASRMAGLATYEQYF.

The rearrangement links TRBV7-3 to TRBJ2-5; TRBD2 matches at 15 bases. Trimming at V came to 5 bases and at J to 4 bases, leaving 2 bases not matched to a gene. The CDR3 is 15 residues long. In germline, CDR1 is SGHTA, CDR2 FQGTGA. DNA for the CDR3: TGTGCCAGCAGCCAGGGACTAGCGGGGGGAGAGACCCAGTACTTC. This translates into CASSQGLAGGETQYF.

The V call is TRBV28, the J call TRBJ2-7, with D hard to call. Trimming shortened V by 5 bases and J by 4 bases, and 6 bases separated the two germline ends. Germline assignment: CDR1 MDHEN and CDR2 SYDVKM. This CDR3 comprises 11 residues. The CDR3 reads CASSLQYEQYF. DNA for the CDR3: TGTGCCAGCAGTCTTCAATACGAGCAGTACTTC.

The CDR3 sequence is CASSQGTSGSIWNEQFF. The CDR3 DNA is TGCGCCAGCAGCCAGGGGACTAGCGGGAGCATCTGGAATGAGCAGTTCTTC. The J gene is TRBJ2-1, the V gene TRBV4-3; 14 bases agree with TRBD2. Germline V gene sequence: CDR1 LGHNA, CDR2 YSLEER. The CDR3 sequence is 17 residues long. Trimming cost V 3 bases and J 7 bases; bases outside gene matches: 8.

The chain joins TRBV11-2 to TRBJ2-1; 8 nucleotides agree with TRBD2. Unmatched junction bases numbered 5, after V lost 3 bases and J lost 4 bases. Germline V gene lookup returns CDR1 SGHAT and CDR2 FQNNGV. CDR3 length: 15 residues. DNA for the CDR3: TGTGCCAGCAGCTTCTCGACTAGCGCGTACAATGAGCAGTTCTTC. This codes for CASSFSTSAYNEQFF.

This clone has a handful of counts. The chain employs TRBV7-9 and TRBJ1-5; D call uncertain. The ends were cut back, 0 bases at V and 0 bases at J, with 6 bases in the middle. The CDR3 sequence is 15 residues long. Germline V gives CDR1 SEHNR, CDR2 FQNEAQ (reference sequence). As DNA, the CDR3 is TGTGCCAGCAGCTTAGCAGGGAATAGCAATCAGCCCCAGCATTTT. Protein product: CASSLAGNSNQPQHF. The variable domain in full, completed from reference TRBV7-9 and TRBJ1-5, reads DTGVSQNPRHKITKRGQNVTFRCDPISEHNRLYWYRQTLGQGPEFLTYFQNEAQLEKSRLLSDRFSAERPKGSFSTLEIQRTEQGDSAMYLCASSLAGNSNQPQHFGDGTRLSIL.

The rearrangement links TRBV6-5 to TRBJ2-7; 9 nucleotides align to TRBD1. The CDR3 length is 15 residues. Germline CDR1 reads MNHEY; CDR2 reads SVGAGI. The V segment lost 5 bases and the J segment 4 bases; nucleotides outside the gene matches: 9. CDR3 protein: CASSLTRDRAYEQYF. The DNA for the CDR3 is TGTGCCAGCAGTCTGACCCGGGACAGGGCTTACGAGCAGTACTTC.

This clone was counted only a few times. The chain employs TRBV29-1 and TRBJ1-3; D unclear. With 4 bases removed from V and 4 bases from J, the gap between germline ends came to 14 bases. The CDR3 spans 14 residues. Germline lookup yields CDR1 SQVTM and CDR2 ANQGSEA. The CDR3 DNA follows: TGCAGCGTTGTGGGCCGGGGTTCGGGAAACACCATATATTTT. This codes for CSVVGRGSGNTIYF.

The J gene is TRBJ2-7, the V gene TRBV27; either TRBD1 or TRBD2 may fit D (5 bases each). Looked up from germline, CDR1 is MNHEY and CDR2 is SMNVEV (reference sequence). V lost 6 bases, J lost 0 bases, and 9 bases lay in between. This CDR3 comprises 13 residues. CDR3 sequence reads: CASRRGPSYEQYF. CDR3 DNA sequence: TGTGCCAGCAGGAGGGGCCCCTCCTACGAGCAGTACTTC.

This clone was counted only a few times. This rearrangement joins TRBV27 to TRBJ1-1, with 7 bases matching TRBD1. CDR3 length equals 13 residues. The junction had 8 bases not matched to a gene; V was cut back by 5 bases and J by 8 bases. The germline V gene encodes CDR1 MNHEY and CDR2 SMNVEV (reference sequence). The DNA for the CDR3 is TGTGCCAGCAGTCCGCGACAGGGTGGAGAAGCTTTCTTT. It is translated as CASSPRQGGEAFF.